This T cell receptor beta chain was found in a study of CD8 T cells in ankylosing spondylitis. Notes on this clonotype: The antigen is not known.

Notes on the study in general: Clones tied to disease were said to be significantly enriched in matched ankylosing spondylitis synovial fluid. Clones that were linked to disease were CD8+ and were relatively rare in peripheral blood. Blood from ankylosing spondylitis patients appeared to carry a characteristic roughly 8-variant TCR beta motif.

This CDR3 comprises 15 residues. Germline assignment: CDR1 SGHTA and CDR2 FQGNSA. Trimming removed 5 bases from V and 4 bases from J, with 18 bases in between. Generation of TCR beta libraries employed quantitative 5'-RACE incorporating molecular barcodes. TCRdb used MiXCR to reprocess the 5' RACE reads, holding one entry per CDR3 protein. This table holds about 840,000 distinct CDR3 sequences, roughly 10% found once. The sample was blood, either unsorted or a sorted T cell fraction (not recorded which). This rearrangement joins TRBV7-2 to TRBJ2-7; D is possibly TRBD1 (5 bases). This clonotype was obtained from a male donor with ankylosing spondylitis. The DNA for the CDR3 is TGTGCCAGCAGCCCGCGACAAAAAGGGGCTTACGAGCAGTACTTC. This translates into CASSPRQKGAYEQYF.